This passage covers 29 T cell receptor beta chains from one sample sequenced in a study of T cells in tumors and immune-related adverse events. Sequenced by immunoSEQ multiplex PCR; TCRdb stores in-frame clones only, minus some. The sample consists of more than 10,000 clones, about 90% of them appearing once. Sample: lymph node tissue, taken from a patient treated with anti-PD-1 therapy. The source is a female donor with metastatic renal cell carcinoma.

The CDR3 sequence is CSAGSMGEAFF. CDR3 coding DNA: TGCAGTGCGGGTTCTATGGGTGAAGCTTTCTTT. The V call is TRBV20-1, the J call TRBJ1-1; D call uncertain. The CDR3 spans 11 residues. With 6 bases removed from V and 7 bases from J, the gap between germline ends came to 12 bases. The germline CDR1 and CDR2 sequences are DFQATT and SNEGSKA (reference sequence).

The chain has TRBV10-2 and TRBJ1-2, with D perhaps matching TRBD1 (6 bases). Germline V gene lookup returns CDR1 WSHSY and CDR2 SAAADI. The CDR3 runs 13 residues. The V end was cut by 7 bases, the J end by 4 bases, with 13 bases between. The CDR3 here is CASTGQSPYGYTF. CDR3 bases: TGCGCCAGCACCGGACAGTCGCCCTATGGCTACACCTTC.

This chain links TRBV11-3 with TRBJ2-7, with TRBD2 matching 8 bases. Germline values: CDR1 SGHNT, CDR2 YENEEA. The CDR3 spans 16 residues. Trimming removed 4 bases from V and 3 bases from J; junction bases left unmatched: 11. The CDR3 DNA sequence: TGTGCCAGCAGCTCGGCAATAGCGGGAACGGACTACGAGCAGTACTTC. Translation gives CASSSAIAGTDYEQYF.

This chain connects TRBV19 to TRBJ1-4; D is unclear. The CDR3 extends over 15 amino acids. Trimming removed 1 base from V and 8 bases from J, with 14 bases in between. Germline assignment: CDR1 LNHDA and CDR2 SQIVND (reference sequence). The CDR3 protein is CASSIAASRGEKLFF. For the CDR3, the DNA is TGTGCCAGTAGTATAGCAGCGAGCAGAGGGGAAAAACTGTTTTTT.

The chain is built from TRBV2 and TRBJ1-4, with D possibly being TRBD1 (5 bases). The V gene lost 6 bases and the J gene lost 7 bases, with 15 bases spanning the gap. CDR1 and CDR2 (germline): SNHLY, FYNNEI. CDR3 length: 14 residues. The CDR3 sequence: CASRAASTAEKLFF. CDR3 nucleotides: TGTGCCAGCAGGGCTGCCTCGACAGCTGAAAAACTGTTTTTT.

The chain joins TRBV27 to TRBJ2-2, with D perhaps matching TRBD2 (6 bases). CDR1 and CDR2 (germline): MNHEY, SMNVEV (reference sequence). This CDR3 contains 15 residues. V lost 6 bases, J lost 7 bases, and 18 bases lay in between. The CDR3 sequence is CASSTGLARGGELFF. CDR3 nucleotide sequence: TGTGCCAGCAGCACGGGACTTGCCCGGGGCGGGGAGCTGTTTTTT.

The V gene is TRBV5-1, the J gene TRBJ2-1, with 7 nucleotides matching TRBD2. The CDR3 has 14 residues. Trimming cost V 4 bases and J 8 bases; bases outside gene matches: 9. CDR1 and CDR2 (germline): SGHRS, YFSETQ. The CDR3 spells CASSRAAGVDEQFF. CDR3 DNA: TGCGCCAGCAGCCGCGCGGCGGGAGTAGATGAGCAGTTCTTC.

The rearrangement joins TRBV28 to TRBJ2-7; either TRBD1 or TRBD2 may supply D (6 bases each). Deletions cut 3 bases from V and 7 bases from J, with 19 bases between. The germline CDR1 and CDR2 sequences are MDHEN and SYDVKM. There are 15 residues in the CDR3. The CDR3 loop is CASSLGHGTPPEQYF. The CDR3 region has the DNA TGTGCCAGCAGTTTGGGACACGGGACTCCTCCGGAGCAGTACTTC.

The gene calls are TRBV9 and TRBJ2-2; 11 bases match TRBD2. The CDR3 contains 17 residues. Looked up from germline, CDR1 is SGDLS and CDR2 is YYNGEE. The J segment lost 3 bases and the V segment lost 0 bases, leaving 4 bases of the junction unmatched. This chain's CDR3 is CASSVAGLADYTGELFF. CDR3 nucleotides: TGTGCCAGCAGCGTAGCGGGACTAGCGGATTACACCGGGGAGCTGTTTTTT. Full variable domain (missing parts from reference TRBV9 and TRBJ2-2): DSGVTQTPKHLITATGQRVTLRCSPRSGDLSVYWYQQSLDQGLQFLIQYYNGEERAKGNILERFSAQQFPDLHSELNLSSLELGDSALYFCASSVAGLADYTGELFFGEGSRLTVL.

This chain links TRBV28 with TRBJ1-5, with 9 bases that match TRBD1. This CDR3 has 15 residues. CDR1 and CDR2 from the germline V gene are MDHEN and SYDVKM. Trimming at V came to 6 bases and at J to 5 bases, leaving 8 bases not matched to a gene. CDR3 nucleotides: TGTGCCAGCAGCCCATTACAGGGGGCCTATCAGCCCCAGCATTTT. It yields the protein CASSPLQGAYQPQHF.

The V call is TRBV15, the J call TRBJ2-1; 11 bases line up with TRBD2. CDR3 length: 16 residues. Losses at the gene ends were 0 bases for V and 10 bases for J; bases not matched to a gene: 8. Germline V gives CDR1 LNHNV, CDR2 YYDKDF (reference sequence). CDR3 amino acids: CATSREGLAGGREQFF. As DNA, the CDR3 is TGTGCCACCAGCAGAGAAGGGCTAGCGGGGGGCAGAGAGCAGTTCTTC.

V and J are TRBV2 and TRBJ2-2; possible D gene TRBD2, 6 bases. Trimming removed 8 bases from V and 4 bases from J, with 14 bases in between. The CDR3 has 14 amino acids. Germline V gene lookup returns CDR1 SNHLY and CDR2 FYNNEI. The CDR3 DNA reads TGTGCCAGCTCGTGGCAGGGAGGCACCGGGGAGCTGTTTTTT. It encodes CASSWQGGTGELFF.

Here the CDR3 DNA reads TGTGCCAGCTCACCACCAGCGGGAGCAGCCCATGAGCAGTTCTTC. Protein: CASSPPAGAAHEQFF. The rearrangement uses TRBV18 and TRBJ2-1; 8 bases line up with TRBD2. V dropped 0 bases and J dropped 8; count of bases not matched to a gene: 6. Per the germline V gene, CDR1 is KGHSH and CDR2 is LQKENI. The CDR3 has 15 amino acids. The entire variable domain, with the rest obtained from reference TRBV18 and TRBJ2-1, is as follows: NAGVMQNPRHLVRRRGQEARLRCSPMKGHSHVYWYRQLPEEGLKFMVYLQKENIIDESGMPKERFSAEFPKEGPSILRIQQVVRGDSAAYFCASSPPAGAAHEQFFGPGTRLTVL.

This chain uses TRBV11-3 with TRBJ1-1; TRBD1 aligns across 7 bases. The CDR3 consists of 15 residues. V shed 4 bases and J 0 bases; nucleotides not matched to a gene: 5. Germline lookup yields CDR1 SGHNT and CDR2 YENEEA. CDR3 sequence reads: CASSWSGTVNTEAFF. The CDR3 DNA follows: TGTGCCAGCAGCTGGTCCGGGACAGTGAACACTGAAGCTTTCTTT.

The chain is built from TRBV7-2 and TRBJ2-4; TRBD1 agrees at 7 bases. The length of the CDR3 is 16 residues. Per the germline V gene, CDR1 is SGHTA and CDR2 is FQGNSA. The V and J ends lost 4 bases and 0 bases, in that order; junction bases with no gene match: 6. In DNA form, the CDR3 reads TGTGCCAGCAGCTCCGCGACAGGGCTAGCCAAAAACATTCAGTACTTC. This gives the protein CASSSATGLAKNIQYF.

The V call is TRBV2, the J call TRBJ1-1; TRBD1 might be the D (5 bases). Between the trimmed V and J ends, which lost 4 bases and 1 base, there was a span of 7 bases. CDR1 and CDR2 from the germline V gene are SNHLY and FYNNEI. This CDR3 comprises 13 residues. The CDR3 sequence: CASSAGQNTEAFF. CDR3 DNA: TGTGCCAGCAGTGCTGGACAGAACACTGAAGCTTTCTTT.

For the CDR3, the DNA is TGTGCCAGCAGCTTCTCGGTAAACACTGAAGCTTTCTTT. It encodes CASSFSVNTEAFF. The chain links TRBV7-2 to TRBJ1-1; D is undetermined. The germline gives CDR1 SGHTA, CDR2 FQGNSA. V gave up 3 bases and J gave up 2 bases, with 7 bases separating them. The CDR3 is 13 residues long.

This clone has just one count. J is TRBJ2-6 and V is TRBV5-1, with D tentatively TRBD2 (5 bases). From germline, CDR1 is SGHRS and CDR2 YFSETQ. V lost 1 base and J 2 bases, leaving 7 bases between the germline ends. The CDR3 covers 15 residues. As DNA, the CDR3 is TGCGCCAGCAGCTTGTTCGGGGCTGGGGCCAACGTCCTGACTTTC. Encoded protein: CASSLFGAGANVLTF.

The chain is built from TRBV5-4 and TRBJ1-6, with TRBD1 matching 7 bases. The CDR3 loop spans 18 amino acids. The ends lost 4 bases at V and 7 bases at J; junction bases unmatched: 17. Germline V lookup: CDR1 SGHNT, CDR2 YYREEE (reference sequence). CDR3 DNA: TGTGCCAGCAGCCTTGGAATGGGACAGTTCAACGGCAATTCACCCCTCCACTTT. Translating gives CASSLGMGQFNGNSPLHF.

The chain couples TRBV5-1 to TRBJ1-4; no definite D call. CDR3 length equals 15 residues. The V gene's germline CDR1 is SGHRS and CDR2 YFSETQ. Trimming took 0 bases from V and 2 from J, leaving 8 bases between them. CDR3 region: CASSLVFATNEKLFF. The CDR3 nucleotides read TGCGCCAGCAGCTTGGTGTTTGCCACTAATGAAAAACTGTTTTTT.

The chain couples TRBV25-1 to TRBJ1-2, with 7 bases aligning to TRBD1. CDR3 length: 15 amino acids. The ends lost 2 bases at V and 5 bases at J; junction bases unmatched: 8. CDR1 is MGHDK and CDR2 is SYGVNS in the germline V gene. The CDR3 nucleotides read TGTGCCAGCAGTGAAGACACAGGGGCGTCATATGGCTACACCTTC. Encoded protein: CASSEDTGASYGYTF.

This chain links TRBV18 with TRBJ1-2; 9 bases line up with TRBD1. The V gene's germline CDR1 is KGHSH and CDR2 LQKENI. The CDR3 runs to 17 residues. Losses at the gene ends were 6 bases for V and 4 bases for J; bases not matched to a gene: 15. CDR3 sequence (DNA): TGTGCCAGCTCGCGAGCACCCGAGGACAGGGGCACCTATGGCTACACCTTC. Encoded protein: CASSRAPEDRGTYGYTF.

The chain combines TRBV2 with TRBJ2-7; D gene ambiguous. Trimming took 6 bases from V and 2 from J, leaving 20 bases between them. Germline lookup yields CDR1 SNHLY and CDR2 FYNNEI. The CDR3 is 16 amino acids. CDR3 residues: CASRPLPPDRTYEQYF. The CDR3 coding sequence is TGTGCCAGCAGGCCGCTTCCTCCAGATCGGACCTACGAGCAGTACTTC. The full variable domain, completed using reference TRBV2 and TRBJ2-7, is EPEVTQTPSHQVTQMGQEVILRCVPISNHLYFYWYRQILGQKVEFLVSFYNNEISEKSEIFDDQFSVERPDGSNFTLKIRSTKLEDSAMYFCASRPLPPDRTYEQYFGPGTRLTVT.

V usage is TRBV2 and J usage is TRBJ2-7; D perhaps matches TRBD1 (6 bases). In germline, CDR1 is SNHLY, CDR2 FYNNEI. Deletions cut 7 bases from V and 2 bases from J, with 15 bases between. The CDR3 is made up of 14 amino acids. In DNA, the CDR3 is TGTGCCAGCATTCGGCCAGGGGTCCCCTACGAGCAGTACTTC. Translated, it gives CASIRPGVPYEQYF. Based on the CDR3 plus reference TRBV2 and TRBJ2-7, the full variable domain is EPEVTQTPSHQVTQMGQEVILRCVPISNHLYFYWYRQILGQKVEFLVSFYNNEISEKSEIFDDQFSVERPDGSNFTLKIRSTKLEDSAMYFCASIRPGVPYEQYFGPGTRLTVT.

This chain joins TRBV19 and TRBJ2-5; D remains unclear. Germline V gene sequence: CDR1 LNHDA, CDR2 SQIVND (reference sequence). V lost 3 bases and J lost 4, with 15 bases in between. This CDR3 region has 15 residues. CDR3 sequence reads: CASSMAVSRGETQYF. CDR3 DNA: TGTGCCAGTAGTATGGCAGTCAGCCGAGGAGAGACCCAGTACTTC.

This chain links TRBV19 with TRBJ2-7; D perhaps matches TRBD1 (5 bases). Germline-derived CDR1 and CDR2 are LNHDA and SQIVND (reference sequence). V lost 3 bases, J lost 3 bases, and 12 bases lay in between. This CDR3 comprises 14 residues. As DNA, the CDR3 is TGTGCCAGTAGTATGGGCGCTCAGGGCTACGAGCAGTACTTC. Its translation is CASSMGAQGYEQYF. Combining the CDR3 with reference TRBV19 and TRBJ2-7 gives the whole variable domain DGGITQSPKYLFRKEGQNVTLSCEQNLNHDAMYWYRQDPGQGLRLIYYSQIVNDFQKGDIAEGYSVSREKKESFPLTVTSAQKNPTAFYLCASSMGAQGYEQYFGPGTRLTVT.

The chain couples TRBV5-5 to TRBJ2-1; D is possibly TRBD2 (5 bases). Trimming took off 0 bases at V and 8 bases at J, with 12 bases between the two ends. The V gene's germline CDR1 is SGHKS and CDR2 YYEKEE (reference sequence). This CDR3 spans 14 amino acids. CDR3 nucleotide sequence: TGTGCCAGCAGCTTGGGCCTAGCCGGCGATGAGCAGTTCTTC. Translation: CASSLGLAGDEQFF.

The chain employs TRBV5-1 and TRBJ2-3; D not resolved. The CDR3 runs 15 residues. Trimming took 2 bases from V and 1 from J, leaving 11 bases between them. Germline V gene data show CDR1 as SGHRS and CDR2 as YFSETQ. The CDR3 DNA reads as TGCGCCAGCAGCTTCGTGGAGTGGGGCACAGATACGCAGTATTTT. Amino acids: CASSFVEWGTDTQYF.

The chain links TRBV7-9 to TRBJ2-5; no clear D. Looked up from germline, CDR1 is SEHNR and CDR2 is FQNEAQ (reference sequence). V gave up 3 bases and J gave up 5 bases, with 16 bases separating them. CDR3 length: 15 residues. In nucleotides, the CDR3 is TGTGCCAGCAGCTTTTCTGGTGGGGTGGGGGAGACCCAGTACTTC. Residues: CASSFSGGVGETQYF.